These 10 T cell receptor beta chains share one sample of origin, sequenced in a study of intratumoral heterogeneity in liver cancer. The repertoire was sequenced with immunoSEQ multiplex PCR; TCRdb's copy has only in-frame clones and lacks some. Of about 6,200 clones in the sample, 60% to 85% were seen once. Multiple geographically separated regions of the hepatocellular carcinoma nodule were sampled separately. The sample here was tumor tissue, taken before any cancer treatment. These receptors originate from a woman in her 70s with hepatocellular carcinoma.

The V and J genes are TRBV19 and TRBJ2-7; TRBD2 matches at 10 bases. CDR3 length: 15 amino acids. The V gene's germline CDR1 is LNHDA and CDR2 SQIVND (reference sequence). With V trimmed by 4 bases and J by 4 bases, 7 bases remained unmatched. CDR3 nucleotide sequence: TGTGCCAGTAGTAGGCCCGTAGCGGGAGGATACGAGCAGTACTTC. It codes for CASSRPVAGGYEQYF.

The J gene is TRBJ1-3, the V gene TRBV9; maybe TRBD1 (5 bases). The V end was cut by 4 bases, the J end by 2 bases, with 13 bases between. The germline gives CDR1 SGDLS, CDR2 YYNGEE. The CDR3 extends over 15 amino acids. DNA for the CDR3: TGTGCCAGCAGCCCCACAGGAGGGGCTGGAAACACCATATATTTT. Translation: CASSPTGGAGNTIYF.

J is TRBJ2-6 and V is TRBV11-3; 11 nucleotides match TRBD1. CDR3 length: 17 residues. The germline V gene has CDR1 SGHNT and CDR2 YENEEA. With 5 bases clipped from V and 0 bases from J, the junction kept 3 bases outside the gene matches. The CDR3 DNA reads as TGTGCCAGCAGCCCCGGGACAGGGGGCTCTGGGGCCAACGTCCTGACTTTC. This gives the protein CASSPGTGGSGANVLTF.

The V and J genes are TRBV4-2 and TRBJ2-1; the match to TRBD2 covers 14 bases. Germline lookup yields CDR1 LGHNA and CDR2 YNFKEQ. V trimming: 4 bases; J trimming: 7 bases; junction bases outside the gene matches: 6. This CDR3 contains 16 residues. The DNA of the CDR3 is TGTGCCAGCAGCCGCCTCGGGACTAGCGGGGGAAATGAGCAGTTCTTC. It codes for CASSRLGTSGGNEQFF.

This clone turned up a few times. The V gene is TRBV6-1, the J gene TRBJ2-7, with D perhaps matching TRBD2 (7 bases). The CDR3 has 13 amino acids. The germline CDR1 and CDR2 sequences are MNHNS and SASEGT. The CDR3 here is CASSDIRGDKPSV. For the CDR3, the DNA is TGTGCCAGCAGTGATATACGGGGGGACAAGCCTTCTGTC.

The V gene is TRBV7-2, the J gene TRBJ2-1; 10 bases align to TRBD2. The junction had 5 bases not matched to a gene; V was cut back by 7 bases and J by 5 bases. Per germline, CDR1 SGHTA and CDR2 FQGNSA. The CDR3 covers 14 residues. DNA for the CDR3: TGTGCCAGCACGCGGGGGACTAGCGACAATGAGCAGTTCTTC. Its translation: CASTRGTSDNEQFF.

The genes are TRBV5-4 and TRBJ2-7; D not resolved. The CDR3 contains 13 residues. Trimming removed 2 bases at V and 0 bases at J, with 6 bases between. Germline V gene data show CDR1 as SGHNT and CDR2 as YYREEE (reference sequence). CDR3 amino acids: CASSFEPSYEQYF. The CDR3 bases are TGTGCCAGCAGCTTCGAGCCCTCCTACGAGCAGTACTTC. Full variable domain (outside the CDR3, taken from reference TRBV5-4 and TRBJ2-7): ETGVTQSPTHLIKTRGQQVTLRCSSQSGHNTVSWYQQALGQGPQFIFQYYREEENGRGNFPPRFSGLQFPNYSSELNVNALELDDSALYLCASSFEPSYEQYFGPGTRLTVT.

The chain joins TRBV5-1 to TRBJ2-7; 9 nucleotides line up with TRBD2. Germline CDR1 reads SGHRS; CDR2 reads YFSETQ. There are 16 residues in the CDR3. V lost 7 bases, J lost 7 bases, and 18 bases stayed unmatched. The CDR3 sequence is CASCALAGSGAREQYF. CDR3 in DNA: TGCGCCAGCTGCGCGCTAGCGGGATCTGGGGCTCGGGAGCAGTACTTC.

The chain carries TRBV27 and TRBJ1-5; 10 bases agree with TRBD1. The CDR3 runs to 14 residues. Germline values: CDR1 MNHEY, CDR2 SMNVEV (reference sequence). V was pared by 5 bases and J by 7 bases, with 5 bases of the junction left unmatched. CDR3 sequence: CASSRTGGWQPQHF. In DNA form, the CDR3 reads TGTGCCAGCAGTCGGACAGGGGGTTGGCAGCCCCAGCATTTT.

The CDR3 protein is CSVETRDRGHGYTF. In DNA, the CDR3 is TGCAGCGTTGAAACCCGGGACAGGGGGCATGGCTACACCTTC. The chain uses TRBV29-1 and TRBJ1-2; 12 bases map to TRBD1. CDR1 is SQVTM and CDR2 is ANQGSEA in the germline V gene. This CDR3 has 14 amino acids. J lost 6 bases, V lost 2 bases, and 4 bases had no gene match.